The clone carrying this T cell receptor beta chain was seen only a few times. Its antigen is not known. Attachment of unique molecular identifiers was made to individual cDNA molecules. From the 5' RACE reads, TCRdb called clonotypes with MiXCR, one entry per CDR3 protein. Of about 49,000 distinct CDR3 sequences listed, about an eighth were seen once; the top ten hold 7.5% to 9.5%. CDR1 and CDR2 (germline): MNHNS, SASEGT. The CDR3 totals 15 residues. The V and J ends lost 5 bases and 4 bases respectively, with 14 bases between them. The sample comes from a study of early T cells in non-severe SARS-CoV-2 infection. Across the whole study: Chains stayed unpaired after sequencing of bulk RNA from unsorted whole blood.

General observations from the study: Comparison of clonotypes with VDJdb favored anti-spike CD8 responses while missing private and CD4 specificities.

The receptor's source is an adult who was a healthcare worker with PCR-confirmed SARS-CoV-2 infection or an uninfected control (not recorded which). Sequenced: whole blood. This chain joins TRBV6-1 and TRBJ2-2; D ambiguous. Written as DNA, the CDR3 is TGTGCCAGCAGTCCTGCTGGGTCTGTCACCGGGGAGCTGTTTTTT. Translated, it gives CASSPAGSVTGELFF.